The 32 T cell receptor beta chains below were found in one sample sequenced in a study of cytomegalovirus exposure and HLA in healthy donors. PCR involved 60 Vbeta and 13 Jbeta primers. Method: immunoSEQ multiplex PCR; TCRdb's copy keeps in-frame clones and lacks some. The sample carries approximately 30,000 clones, approximately 61% recorded once. The sequencing input was PBMCs. These TCRs come from a man aged 45 to 65 in good health and CMV-seropositive.

This clone was counted once. The chain recombines TRBV5-1 with TRBJ2-1; 7 bases map to TRBD1. The CDR3 has 14 amino acids. The J segment lost 5 bases and the V segment lost 2 bases, leaving 4 bases of the junction unmatched. Germline CDR1 SGHRS, CDR2 YFSETQ. CDR3 region: CASSFAGQDNEQFF. CDR3 coding DNA: TGCGCCAGCAGCTTCGCAGGACAGGACAATGAGCAGTTCTTC.

The chain combines TRBV5-6 with TRBJ2-7; D is undetermined. CDR1 is SGHDT and CDR2 is YYEEEE in the germline V gene. This CDR3 contains 12 residues. Trimming stripped 1 base from V and 4 bases from J, with 6 bases between. In DNA, the CDR3 is TGTGCCAGCAGCTTGAACAGTTACGAGCAGTACTTC. This translates into CASSLNSYEQYF.

The chain uses TRBV30 and TRBJ1-4; tentative D call: TRBD1 (6 bases). V was trimmed by 4 bases and J by 7 bases, leaving 10 bases between them. There are 12 residues in the CDR3. The germline gives CDR1 GTSNPN, CDR2 SVGIG (reference sequence). The CDR3, as DNA: TGTGCCTGGAACGCACAGGGTGAAAAACTGTTTTTT. Translated, it gives CAWNAQGEKLFF.

The chain carries TRBV29-1 and TRBJ2-5; TRBD2 is a possible D gene (5 bases). The V gene's germline CDR1 is SQVTM and CDR2 ANQGSEA. Trimming removed 0 bases from V and 1 base from J, with 9 bases in between. The CDR3 length is 14 residues. The chain's CDR3 is CSVEDRGVQETQYF. CDR3 in DNA: TGCAGCGTTGAAGATCGGGGAGTCCAAGAGACCCAGTACTTC.

A few counts support this clone. V usage is TRBV6-6 and J usage is TRBJ2-3, with a possible D match to TRBD2 (5 bases). CDR1 and CDR2 from the germline V gene are MNHNY and SVGAGI (reference sequence). The CDR3 totals 13 residues. Deletions cut 6 bases from V and 10 bases from J, with 17 bases between. DNA of the CDR3: TGTGCCAGCAGACTCAGTACTAGATCGGCGCAGTATTTT. It translates to CASRLSTRSAQYF.

In nucleotides, the CDR3 is TGTGCCAGCAGGCGCAGGACCAGCGGTGAGCAGTTCTTC. Its translation is CASRRRTSGEQFF. The chain couples TRBV6-5 to TRBJ2-1; tentative D call: TRBD2 (5 bases). Trimming stripped 6 bases from V and 9 bases from J, with 15 bases between. CDR3 length equals 13 residues. Germline loops: CDR1 MNHEY, CDR2 SVGAGI.

The CDR3 protein is CSARQGWAMNTEAFF. DNA of the CDR3: TGCAGCGCGCGACAGGGGTGGGCGATGAACACTGAAGCTTTCTTT. The chain couples TRBV29-1 to TRBJ1-1, with 8 bases lining up with TRBD1. This CDR3 spans 15 amino acids. Germline CDR1 SQVTM, CDR2 ANQGSEA. V gave up 7 bases and J gave up 0 bases; unmatched junction bases: 10.

The genes are TRBV4-1 and TRBJ2-5; unclear D gene. The CDR3 contains 15 residues. Trimming pared 1 base from V and 0 bases from J, leaving 9 bases between. Germline CDR1 reads MGHRA; CDR2 reads YSYEKL. CDR3 in amino acids: CASSQATAYQETQYF. The CDR3 nucleotides read TGCGCCAGCAGCCAAGCGACTGCGTACCAAGAGACCCAGTACTTC.

The rearrangement links TRBV2 to TRBJ2-3; 14 nucleotides align to TRBD2. Germline CDR1 is SNHLY and CDR2 is FYNNEI. J lost 5 bases, V lost 5 bases, and 6 bases had no gene match. This CDR3 has 16 residues. Here the CDR3 reads CASSRLAGGLGDTQYF. The CDR3 bases are TGTGCCAGCAGTCGACTAGCGGGGGGGCTAGGAGATACGCAGTATTTT.

The genes are TRBV4-1 and TRBJ2-3, with D tentatively TRBD1 (5 bases). The CDR3 is 15 amino acids. Germline CDR1 MGHRA, CDR2 YSYEKL. V was cut by 4 bases and J by 1 base, with 12 bases left in between. The CDR3 region has the DNA TGCGCCAGCAGCCGAGCAGGGTTCGGCACAGATACGCAGTATTTT. Amino acids: CASSRAGFGTDTQYF.

In its sample, this clone was seen a few times. The chain joins TRBV30 to TRBJ1-1, with 8 bases lining up with TRBD1. V trimming: 3 bases; J trimming: 4 bases; junction bases outside the gene matches: 7. CDR1 and CDR2 from the germline V gene are GTSNPN and SVGIG (reference sequence). The CDR3 runs 14 residues. The CDR3 DNA reads TGTGCCTGGAGCCCGGACAGGGTTATCACTGAAGCTTTCTTT. Encoded protein: CAWSPDRVITEAFF.

The V call is TRBV28, the J call TRBJ1-4; TRBD1 aligns across 9 bases. This CDR3 region has 15 residues. V gave up 3 bases and J gave up 9 bases; unmatched junction bases: 8. Germline CDR1 and CDR2: MDHEN and SYDVKM. The CDR3, as DNA: TGTGCCAGCAGTTTGGGGACAGGGCTGGGAAAAAAACTGTTTTTT. Protein: CASSLGTGLGKKLFF.

This clone appeared a few times. The genes are TRBV2 and TRBJ2-1, with D maybe TRBD2 (7 bases). The V gene lost 2 bases and the J gene lost 2 bases, with 10 bases spanning the gap. The CDR3 contains 15 residues. Per the germline V gene, CDR1 is SNHLY and CDR2 is FYNNEI. As DNA, the CDR3 is TGTGCCAGCAGTGAAAGGGGGGGCCCCTACAATGAGCAGTTCTTC. Protein sequence: CASSERGGPYNEQFF. Together with reference TRBV2 and TRBJ2-1, the CDR3 gives the full variable domain: EPEVTQTPSHQVTQMGQEVILRCVPISNHLYFYWYRQILGQKVEFLVSFYNNEISEKSEIFDDQFSVERPDGSNFTLKIRSTKLEDSAMYFCASSERGGPYNEQFFGPGTRLTVL.

The chain uses TRBV28 and TRBJ2-7, with 8 bases identical to TRBD1. Per the germline V gene, CDR1 is MDHEN and CDR2 is SYDVKM. The CDR3 runs to 15 residues. V shed 8 bases, J shed 5 bases, and the junction held 14 bases outside the gene matches. The CDR3 sequence is CASVSDRETRNEQYF. The CDR3 DNA sequence: TGTGCCAGCGTATCGGACAGGGAGACTAGAAACGAGCAGTACTTC.

The CDR3 region is CAWSVAGTLYNEQFF. The CDR3 DNA is TGTGCCTGGAGTGTTGCCGGGACTCTCTACAATGAGCAGTTCTTC. This rearrangement joins TRBV30 to TRBJ2-1; tentative D call: TRBD2 (6 bases). The V and J ends lost 0 bases and 3 bases respectively, with 12 bases between them. CDR1 GTSNPN and CDR2 SVGIG come from the germline V gene (reference sequence). CDR3 length equals 15 residues.

The chain combines TRBV5-1 with TRBJ2-7, with TRBD1 matching 9 bases. The V segment lost 6 bases and the J segment 0 bases; nucleotides outside the gene matches: 10. Germline values: CDR1 SGHRS, CDR2 YFSETQ. The CDR3 extends over 16 amino acids. CDR3 protein: CASTSGGTGSSYEQYF. For the CDR3, the DNA is TGCGCCAGCACCAGCGGCGGGACAGGGAGCTCCTACGAGCAGTACTTC.

The chain combines TRBV30 with TRBJ2-5; D call uncertain. V was clipped by 4 bases and J by 1 base, with 13 bases between them. CDR1 is GTSNPN, CDR2 SVGIG, per germline (reference sequence). The CDR3 has 14 amino acids. The CDR3 region has the DNA TGTGCCTGGAACCCTCTCAGTGCCCAAGAGACCCAGTACTTC. This codes for CAWNPLSAQETQYF.

This clone was seen only a few times. The V and J genes are TRBV9 and TRBJ2-1, with D possibly being TRBD2 (6 bases). Germline assignment: CDR1 SGDLS and CDR2 YYNGEE. This CDR3 has 13 residues. With 4 bases removed from V and 6 bases from J, the gap between germline ends came to 11 bases. The chain's CDR3 is CASSYSGLNEQFF. The CDR3 DNA reads as TGTGCCAGCAGCTATAGCGGCCTCAATGAGCAGTTCTTC.

There are a few counts of this clone. J is TRBJ2-7 and V is TRBV6-1; D uncertain. With 6 bases removed from V and 2 bases from J, the gap between germline ends came to 14 bases. Germline V gene lookup returns CDR1 MNHNS and CDR2 SASEGT. The CDR3 consists of 14 residues. The CDR3 sequence is CASRDWSTPYEQYF. For the CDR3, the DNA is TGTGCCAGCAGGGATTGGAGCACCCCCTACGAGCAGTACTTC.

This chain uses TRBV6-5 with TRBJ2-1, with 8 bases aligning to TRBD2. This CDR3 is 14 amino acids long. J gave up 8 bases and V 7 bases, and 10 bases lay outside the gene matches. Germline V gene lookup returns CDR1 MNHEY and CDR2 SVGAGI. The CDR3 DNA reads TGTGCCAGCAATCGGGCTAGCGGGTACTATGAGCAGTTCTTC. The encoded protein is CASNRASGYYEQFF.

The chain carries TRBV5-1 and TRBJ1-5; possible D gene TRBD1, 5 bases. The CDR3 is 14 amino acids. Germline CDR1 reads SGHRS; CDR2 reads YFSETQ. Trimming took off 0 bases at V and 5 bases at J, with 9 bases between the two ends. The CDR3 region has the DNA TGCGCCAGCAGCTTGGACGGGGGGGATCAGCCCCAGCATTTT. Translating gives CASSLDGGDQPQHF.

CDR3 sequence (DNA): TGTGCCACCAGCCAAATAGACAGGGGTTACGAGCAGTACTTC. It specifies CATSQIDRGYEQYF. The chain employs TRBV15 and TRBJ2-7, with 8 bases fitting TRBD1. V lost 5 bases, J lost 4 bases, and 7 bases stayed unmatched. This CDR3 has 14 residues. CDR1 is LNHNV and CDR2 is YYDKDF in the germline V gene (reference sequence).

The CDR3: CASTGGYQETQYF. In DNA, the CDR3 is TGTGCCTCCACAGGGGGGTACCAAGAGACCCAGTACTTC. This chain connects TRBV7-2 to TRBJ2-5; 8 bases map to TRBD1. This CDR3 is 13 amino acids long. V lost 11 bases, J lost 0 bases, and 5 bases stayed unmatched. CDR1 and CDR2 from the germline V gene are SGHTA and FQGNSA. The whole variable domain, filled in from reference TRBV7-2 and TRBJ2-5, reads GAGVSQSPSNKVTEKGKDVELRCDPISGHTALYWYRQSLGQGLEFLIYFQGNSAPDKSGLPSDRFSAERTGGSVSTLTIQRTQQEDSAVYLCASTGGYQETQYFGPGTRLLVL.

About this clone: A read error may account for a junction end that differs from germline. The V call is TRBV30, the J call TRBJ2-3; the match to TRBD2 covers 10 bases. Germline CDR1 and CDR2: GTSNPN and SVGIG (reference sequence). The CDR3 extends over 15 amino acids. CDR3 protein: CAWGVASGRTDTQYF. The CDR3 DNA reads as TGTGCCTGGGGTGTGGCTAGCGGGAGAACTGATACGCAGTATTTT.

The chain couples TRBV2 to TRBJ2-1; TRBD2 aligns across 14 bases. V was pared by 11 bases and J by 3 bases, with 6 bases of the junction left unmatched. CDR3 length equals 15 residues. Germline values: CDR1 SNHLY, CDR2 FYNNEI. The CDR3 DNA sequence: TGTGCCGACAAGGGACTAGCGGGAGTCTACAATGAGCAGTTCTTC. Amino acid sequence: CADKGLAGVYNEQFF. The whole variable domain, filled in from reference TRBV2 and TRBJ2-1, reads EPEVTQTPSHQVTQMGQEVILRCVPISNHLYFYWYRQILGQKVEFLVSFYNNEISEKSEIFDDQFSVERPDGSNFTLKIRSTKLEDSAMYFCADKGLAGVYNEQFFGPGTRLTVL.

This sequence joins TRBV30 and TRBJ1-5, with D possibly being TRBD1 (5 bases). V was trimmed by 1 base and J by 4 bases, leaving 14 bases between them. CDR1 is GTSNPN, CDR2 SVGIG, per germline (reference sequence). This CDR3 region has 15 residues. The CDR3 sequence is CAWSAGAGTNQPQHF. CDR3 nucleotides: TGTGCCTGGAGTGCCGGAGCAGGGACTAATCAGCCCCAGCATTTT.

This clone has just one count. This chain uses TRBV30 with TRBJ2-3; 8 nucleotides agree with TRBD1. CDR1 is GTSNPN, CDR2 SVGIG, per germline (reference sequence). This CDR3 has 19 residues. Germline trimming cut 2 bases from V and 0 bases from J; bases unmatched to any gene: 16. This CDR3 reads CAWSLIRGPGGGSTDTQYF. The DNA of the CDR3 is TGTGCCTGGAGTCTAATCCGAGGCCCAGGGGGCGGGAGCACAGATACGCAGTATTTT.

This clone counts as medium-sized. The V call is TRBV4-3, the J call TRBJ1-1; D is undetermined. The V end was cut by 3 bases, the J end by 0 bases, with 11 bases between. The CDR3 totals 15 residues. Germline V gives CDR1 LGHNA, CDR2 YSLEER. In DNA form, the CDR3 reads TGCGCCAGCAGCCACGCTATCGGAGTGAACACTGAAGCTTTCTTT. Encoded protein: CASSHAIGVNTEAFF.

The rearrangement links TRBV29-1 to TRBJ2-5, with a tentative D call TRBD2 (5 bases). Germline V CDR1 and CDR2: SQVTM, ANQGSEA. CDR3 length: 12 amino acids. Trimming took off 7 bases at V and 7 bases at J, with 16 bases between the two ends. CDR3 nucleotide sequence: TGCAGCGCCATGACGGACGGAGGGACCCAGTACTTC. Its translation is CSAMTDGGTQYF.

The chain has TRBV7-7 and TRBJ2-5; perhaps TRBD2 as D (6 bases). Germline V CDR1 and CDR2: SSHAT, FNYEAQ (reference sequence). This CDR3 spans 15 amino acids. The V gene lost 1 base and the J gene lost 5 bases, with 14 bases spanning the gap. Here the CDR3 DNA reads TGTGCCAGCAGCTTAGGGTCAGGAGGAGGGGAGACCCAGTACTTC. Its translation is CASSLGSGGGETQYF.

This chain connects TRBV5-6 to TRBJ1-6, with D perhaps TRBD1 (5 bases). This CDR3 region has 14 residues. Germline CDR1 SGHDT, CDR2 YYEEEE. V was cut by 7 bases and J by 9 bases, with 17 bases left in between. CDR3 protein: CASGPGRGGSPLHF. Here the CDR3 DNA reads TGTGCCAGCGGACCAGGGAGGGGCGGTTCACCCCTCCACTTT. The variable domain in full, completed from reference TRBV5-6 and TRBJ1-6, reads DAGVTQSPTHLIKTRGQQVTLRCSPKSGHDTVSWYQQALGQGPQFIFQYYEEEERQRGNFPDRFSGHQFPNYSSELNVNALLLGDSALYLCASGPGRGGSPLHFGNGTRLTVT.

The chain joins TRBV28 to TRBJ1-5, with no clear D. The CDR3 is 13 amino acids. Looked up from germline, CDR1 is MDHEN and CDR2 is SYDVKM. Between the trimmed V and J ends, which lost 7 bases and 4 bases, there was a span of 11 bases. CDR3 DNA sequence: TGTGCCAGCACACAATACAAGAATCAGCCCCAGCATTTT. The encoded protein is CASTQYKNQPQHF.